This T cell receptor beta chain is drawn from a study of blood T cell repertoires in COVID-19. The wider study: From the United States, Italy and Spain came samples of acute and convalescent COVID-19. Sources were T cells, B-cell-depleted T cells, or PBMCs; the material itself was cDNA or gDNA.

Libraries were prepared by immunoSEQ multiplex PCR; TCRdb keeps only in-frame clonotypes and omits some of them. The repertoire holds under 250,000 clones, with 70% to 90% as singletons. Germline V CDR1 and CDR2: SGHRS, YFSETQ. The V end was cut by 0 bases, the J end by 8 bases, with 9 bases between. CDR3 length: 13 residues. The sample taken for sequencing was peripheral blood. This TCR derives from a man aged 45-65 years with COVID-19, enrolled during active disease. The chain is built from TRBV5-1 and TRBJ2-1, with a weak D call TRBD2 (5 bases). The CDR3 nucleotides are TGCGCCAGCAGCTTGGAACTCGGGGATGAGCAGTTCTTC. Residues: CASSLELGDEQFF.